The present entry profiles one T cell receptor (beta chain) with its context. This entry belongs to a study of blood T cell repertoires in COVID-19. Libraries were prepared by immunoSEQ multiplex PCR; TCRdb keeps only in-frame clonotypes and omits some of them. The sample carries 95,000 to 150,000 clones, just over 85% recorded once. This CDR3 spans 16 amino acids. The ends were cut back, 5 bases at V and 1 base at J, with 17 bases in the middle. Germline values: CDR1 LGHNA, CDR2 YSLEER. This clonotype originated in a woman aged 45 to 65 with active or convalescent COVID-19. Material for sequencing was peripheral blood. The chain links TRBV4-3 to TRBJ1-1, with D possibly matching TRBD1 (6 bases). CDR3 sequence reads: CASSGPSGTPNTEAFF. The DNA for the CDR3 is TGCGCCAGCAGCGGACCCTCCGGGACACCGAACACTGAAGCTTTCTTT.